Presented here are 24 T cell receptor beta chains from one specimen sequenced in a study of T cells in Graves' hyperthyroidism and ophthalmopathy. The investigators amplified TCR beta CDR3 regions from RNA transcripts. The HTBI primer set served for first-round RT-PCR of the TCR CDR3. From the multiplex PCR reads, TCRdb called clonotypes with MiXCR, one entry per CDR3 protein. The sample has approximately 560,000 distinct CDR3 sequences; 46% are singletons. The sequencing sample was made of peripheral blood or thyroid tissue (not recorded which). Receptors were obtained from a woman aged 18-29 years with Graves' hyperthyroidism.

Note on this clonotype: This may arise from a read error, as a much more abundant clone is one base away. V usage is TRBV25-1 and J usage is TRBJ1-2, with 7 nucleotides matching TRBD1. Germline CDR1 and CDR2: MGHDK and SYGVNS. This CDR3 has 11 amino acids. CDR3 amino acids: CATLDRDGCTF. Written as DNA, the CDR3 is TGCGCCACCCTCGACAGGGACGGCTGCACCTTC.

The genes are TRBV10-3 and TRBJ2-4, with 10 positions matching TRBD1. The V gene's germline CDR1 is ENHRY and CDR2 SYGVKD. Trimming at V came to 10 bases and at J to 10 bases, leaving 10 bases not matched to a gene. The CDR3 is 13 residues long. The chain's CDR3 is CASSLGQGEIQYF. The DNA of the CDR3 is TGTGCCAGCAGCCTTGGACAGGGGGAAATTCAGTACTTC.

The sample holds many counts of this clonotype. The V gene is TRBV29-1, the J gene TRBJ1-1; 8 bases are shared with TRBD1. Germline loops: CDR1 SQVTM, CDR2 ANQGSEA. This CDR3 spans 14 amino acids. Unmatched junction bases numbered 8, after V lost 6 bases and J lost 2 bases. CDR3 residues: CSVGRGQDNTEAFF. As DNA, the CDR3 is TGCAGCGTGGGACGGGGACAGGACAACACTGAAGCTTTCTTT.

This clonotype showed up just a few times. The chain uses TRBV25-1 and TRBJ1-2, with TRBD1 identical over 10 bases. From germline, CDR1 is MGHDK and CDR2 SYGVNS. This CDR3 spans 16 amino acids. Losses at the gene ends were 5 bases for V and 3 bases for J; bases not matched to a gene: 9. CDR3 sequence reads: CASSHSRDRGDYGYTF. DNA of the CDR3: TGTGCCAGCAGTCACTCACGGGACAGGGGAGACTATGGCTACACCTTC.

The genes are TRBV6-1 and TRBJ2-5, with D unclear. In germline, CDR1 is MNHNS, CDR2 SASEGT. The germline V and J ends were trimmed by 8 bases and 5 bases, with 15 bases remaining between them. This CDR3 region has 13 residues. CDR3 in DNA: TGTGCCAGCTCACCACCGATAGAGGAGACCCAGTACTTC. Its protein product is CASSPPIEETQYF.

The chain uses TRBV25-1 and TRBJ2-6; no reliable D call. This CDR3 comprises 15 residues. V lost 8 bases to trimming and J lost 4 bases, with 15 bases between them. CDR1 is MGHDK, CDR2 SYGVNS, per germline. CDR3 sequence reads: CASPDGLEGANVLTF. CDR3 bases: TGTGCCAGCCCGGATGGTTTGGAAGGGGCCAACGTCCTGACTTTC. Full variable domain (rest looked up from reference TRBV25-1 and TRBJ2-6): EADIYQTPRYLVIGTGKKITLECSQTMGHDKMYWYQQDPGMELHLIHYSYGVNSTEKGDLSSESTVSRIRTEHFPLTLESARPSHTSQYLCASPDGLEGANVLTFGAGSRLTVL.

This clonotype was counted between two and nine times. The chain uses TRBV19 and TRBJ1-2; D not certain. V lost 5 bases, J lost 6 bases, and 10 bases lay in between. Per germline, CDR1 LNHDA and CDR2 SQIVND (reference sequence). CDR3 length equals 12 residues. CDR3 in amino acids: CASSFHTDGYTF. CDR3 sequence (DNA): TGTGCCAGTAGTTTCCACACGGATGGCTACACCTTC.

A word on this clonotype: Sequence at one end of the junction differs from germline and may be a read error. DNA for the CDR3: TGTGTCACCAGCAGAGATCGCGGGTTGGGGAGCAATCAGCCCCAGCATTTT. Protein: CVTSRDRGLGSNQPQHF. The chain joins TRBV15 to TRBJ1-5; no clear D. Germline loops: CDR1 LNHNV, CDR2 YYDKDF (reference sequence). The CDR3 runs 17 residues.

Concerning this clonotype itself: A single base separates this from a much larger clone, so it may be a read error. V usage is TRBV15 and J usage is TRBJ1-1; tentatively, D is TRBD1 (5 bases). Germline V gives CDR1 LNHNV, CDR2 YYDKDF (reference sequence). This CDR3 is 15 amino acids long. The CDR3 nucleotides are TGTGCCACCAGCGCCAACAGGATCATGAACACTGAAGCTTCCTTT. Protein: CATSANRIMNTEASF.

V is TRBV6-1 and J is TRBJ1-1, with unresolved D. Trimming cost V 8 bases and J 1 base, with 14 bases left between them. Germline CDR1 reads MNHNS; CDR2 reads SASEGT. This CDR3 comprises 14 residues. The CDR3 region is CASSPPNRNTEAFF. DNA for the CDR3: TGTGCCAGCTCACCACCGAACAGGAACACTGAAGCTTTCTTT.

The chain joins TRBV7-2 to TRBJ2-3; D not certain. Germline V gene sequence: CDR1 SGHTA, CDR2 FQGNSA. The CDR3 length is 13 residues. V dropped 5 bases and J dropped 8 bases, with 14 bases sitting between them. This CDR3 is CASSKTRLPTQYF. The CDR3 DNA is TGTGCCAGCAGCAAAACGAGGTTACCTACGCAGTATTTT. Filled out from reference TRBV7-2 and TRBJ2-3, the complete variable domain reads GAGVSQSPSNKVTEKGKDVELRCDPISGHTALYWYRQSLGQGLEFLIYFQGNSAPDKSGLPSDRFSAERTGGSVSTLTIQRTQQEDSAVYLCASSKTRLPTQYFGPGTRLTVL.

This rearrangement joins TRBV7-9 to TRBJ1-2, with 7 bases lining up with TRBD1. Germline trimming cut 7 bases from V and 3 bases from J; bases unmatched to any gene: 11. CDR3 length: 15 amino acids. Germline loops: CDR1 SEHNR, CDR2 FQNEAQ (reference sequence). In DNA, the CDR3 is TGTGCCAGCAACTCCGGGACAGCTTCTCACTATGGCTACACCTTC. Amino acid sequence: CASNSGTASHYGYTF.

This clonotype was seen many times. This rearrangement joins TRBV6-5 to TRBJ1-6, with D perhaps matching TRBD1 (5 bases). The V end was cut by 6 bases, the J end by 6 bases, with 12 bases between. CDR1 is MNHEY, CDR2 SVGAGI, per germline. CDR3 length: 14 amino acids. The CDR3: CASRTFQGNSPLHF. The CDR3 coding sequence is TGTGCCAGCAGGACGTTCCAGGGTAATTCACCCCTCCACTTT.

This clonotype was found a few times. The chain has TRBV2 and TRBJ2-5; 9 bases align to TRBD2. This CDR3 is built from 16 residues. The ends lost 5 bases at V and 1 base at J; junction bases unmatched: 8. Looked up from germline, CDR1 is SNHLY and CDR2 is FYNNEI. The CDR3: CASSPQASGAQETQYF. CDR3 in DNA: TGTGCCAGCAGTCCACAGGCTAGCGGGGCCCAAGAGACCCAGTACTTC. Together with reference TRBV2 and TRBJ2-5, the CDR3 gives the full variable domain: EPEVTQTPSHQVTQMGQEVILRCVPISNHLYFYWYRQILGQKVEFLVSFYNNEISEKSEIFDDQFSVERPDGSNFTLKIRSTKLEDSAMYFCASSPQASGAQETQYFGPGTRLLVL.

This chain uses TRBV29-1 with TRBJ2-7; 10 positions match TRBD1. Germline V gene lookup returns CDR1 SQVTM and CDR2 ANQGSEA. The J segment lost 4 bases and the V segment lost 8 bases, leaving 8 bases of the junction unmatched. This CDR3 has 13 amino acids. Here the CDR3 DNA reads TGCAGCACACGACAGGGGGCCTCATACGAGCAGTACTTC. Translated, it gives CSTRQGASYEQYF.

V and J are TRBV11-2 and TRBJ2-2; possible D gene TRBD1, 6 bases. Germline V gives CDR1 SGHAT, CDR2 FQNNGV. Trimming pared 6 bases from V and 5 bases from J, leaving 22 bases between. The CDR3 length is 17 residues. The CDR3 reads CASRSISRGQTTGELFF. As DNA, the CDR3 is TGTGCCAGCAGGTCCATCAGTAGGGGACAAACTACCGGGGAGCTGTTTTTT.

There are many counts of this clonotype. The chain uses TRBV6-5 and TRBJ2-5; no clear D. Trimming took 0 bases from V and 7 from J, leaving 12 bases between them. The CDR3 loop spans 14 amino acids. CDR1 and CDR2 from the germline V gene are MNHEY and SVGAGI. The DNA of the CDR3 is TGTGCCAGCAGTTACTCGAGTCCCGTGGGGACCCAGTACTTC. This codes for CASSYSSPVGTQYF.

This clonotype was detected ten times or more. The chain has TRBV29-1 and TRBJ1-1; D is possibly TRBD1 (6 bases). Germline V CDR1 and CDR2: SQVTM, ANQGSEA. The V end lost 5 bases, the J end lost 3 bases, and 10 bases lay between the germline ends. The CDR3 has 12 amino acids. The CDR3 is CSVQGLDTEAFF. In nucleotides, the CDR3 is TGCAGCGTTCAGGGGTTGGACACTGAAGCTTTCTTT.

The chain employs TRBV29-1 and TRBJ2-1; 8 bases map to TRBD2. The CDR3 has 14 amino acids. Losses at the gene ends were 5 bases for V and 2 bases for J; bases not matched to a gene: 5. Germline-derived CDR1 and CDR2 are SQVTM and ANQGSEA. The DNA for the CDR3 is TGCAGCGTTCCAGCGGGAGCGGCCTACAATGAGCAGTTCTTC. It is translated as CSVPAGAAYNEQFF.

Of note for this clonotype: Being one base from a much bigger clone, this may be a read error. No conserved phenylalanine or tryptophan is present at the end of the CDR3, so a read error is the likely explanation. This rearrangement joins TRBV10-3 to TRBJ2-5; unclear D gene. The germline gives CDR1 ENHRY, CDR2 SYGVKD. The CDR3 runs to 14 residues. The V and J ends lost 10 bases and 1 base respectively, with 16 bases between them. The CDR3 bases are TGTGCCAGCGGAAGGCCGGGCTCCCAAGAGACCCAGTACCTC. Protein sequence: CASGRPGSQETQYL.

This clonotype was counted between two and nine times. The chain has TRBV2 and TRBJ2-2; D may be TRBD1 or TRBD2 (6 bases each). Trimming took 5 bases from V and 6 from J, leaving 16 bases between them. CDR1 SNHLY and CDR2 FYNNEI come from the germline V gene. CDR3 size: 15 residues. In DNA, the CDR3 is TGTGCCAGCAGTCGACAGGAGGGTGTGTCCGGGGAGCTGTTTTTT. It specifies CASSRQEGVSGELFF. The complete variable domain, with remaining parts taken from reference TRBV2 and TRBJ2-2, reads EPEVTQTPSHQVTQMGQEVILRCVPISNHLYFYWYRQILGQKVEFLVSFYNNEISEKSEIFDDQFSVERPDGSNFTLKIRSTKLEDSAMYFCASSRQEGVSGELFFGEGSRLTVL.

J is TRBJ1-2 and V is TRBV19, with 9 bases aligning to TRBD1. With 4 bases clipped from V and 4 bases from J, the junction kept 4 bases outside the gene matches. The germline CDR1 and CDR2 sequences are LNHDA and SQIVND (reference sequence). CDR3 length: 14 residues. Here the CDR3 reads CASSRDRDAYGYTF. The DNA for the CDR3 is TGTGCCAGTAGTAGGGACAGGGATGCCTATGGCTACACCTTC.

The chain employs TRBV25-1 and TRBJ1-4; 8 bases map to TRBD1. J gave up 2 bases and V 2 bases, and 10 bases lay outside the gene matches. CDR3 length: 18 residues. Germline V gene data show CDR1 as MGHDK and CDR2 as SYGVNS. This chain's CDR3 is CASSEGTGPYWTNEKLFF. CDR3 bases: TGTGCCAGCAGTGAAGGGACAGGTCCCTACTGGACTAATGAAAAACTGTTTTTT.

Ten or more counts support this clonotype. CDR3 coding DNA: TGTGCCAGCAGCCAAGCCCTACAGGGAAACGAGCAGTACTTC. It translates to CASSQALQGNEQYF. This sequence joins TRBV7-9 and TRBJ2-7; TRBD1 might be the D (6 bases). Germline V gene lookup returns CDR1 SEHNR and CDR2 FQNEAQ (reference sequence). CDR3 length: 14 residues. V was shortened by 5 bases and J by 5 bases, with 16 bases between the two germline ends.